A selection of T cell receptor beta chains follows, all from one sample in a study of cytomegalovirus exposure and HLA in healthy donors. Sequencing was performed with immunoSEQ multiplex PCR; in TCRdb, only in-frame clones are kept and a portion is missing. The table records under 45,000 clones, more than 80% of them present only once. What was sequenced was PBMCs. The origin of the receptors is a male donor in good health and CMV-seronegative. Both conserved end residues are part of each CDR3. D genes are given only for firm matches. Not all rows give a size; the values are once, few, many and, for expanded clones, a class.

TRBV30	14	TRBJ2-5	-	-	CAWSAAGGVETQYF	TGTGCCTGGAGTGCCGCCGGAGGGGTAGAGACCCAGTACTTC
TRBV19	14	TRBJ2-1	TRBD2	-	CASRAQAGDNEQFF	TGTGCCAGTAGGGCCCAAGCGGGGGACAATGAGCAGTTCTTC
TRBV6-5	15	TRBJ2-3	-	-	CASSNARVSTDTQYF	TGTGCCAGCAGTAACGCCAGGGTCTCCACAGATACGCAGTATTTT
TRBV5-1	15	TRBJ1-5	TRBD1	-	CASSPGTGGNQPQHF	TGCGCCAGCAGCCCCGGGACAGGAGGCAATCAGCCCCAGCATTTT
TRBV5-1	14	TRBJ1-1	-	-	CASRWGEVNTEAFF	TGCGCCAGCAGGTGGGGGGAGGTGAACACTGAAGCTTTCTTT
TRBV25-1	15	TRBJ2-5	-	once	CASSELQGAGETQYF	TGTGCCAGCAGTGAACTGCAGGGCGCGGGGGAGACCCAGTACTTC
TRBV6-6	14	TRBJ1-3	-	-	CASREETIGNTIYF	TGTGCCAGCAGGGAGGAAACGATCGGAAACACCATATATTTT
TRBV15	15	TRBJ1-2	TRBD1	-	CATSREWGQGGGYTF	TGTGCCACCAGCAGAGAATGGGGACAGGGAGGTGGCTACACCTTC
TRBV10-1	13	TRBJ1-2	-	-	CASSLGQDYGYTF	TGCGCCAGCAGTCTTGGACAAGACTATGGCTACACCTTC
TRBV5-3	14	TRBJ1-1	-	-	CARSLGRGDTEAFF	TGTGCCAGAAGCTTGGGCCGCGGGGACACTGAAGCTTTCTTT
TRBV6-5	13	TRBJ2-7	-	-	CASSWSTGDEQYF	TGTGCCAGCAGTTGGTCGACAGGTGACGAGCAGTACTTC
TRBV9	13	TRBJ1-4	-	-	CASSVDTGEKLFF	TGTGCCAGCAGCGTAGATACGGGTGAAAAACTGTTTTTT
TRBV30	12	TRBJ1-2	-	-	CAWSVGGDGYTF	TGTGCCTGGAGTGTCGGGGGTGATGGCTACACCTTC
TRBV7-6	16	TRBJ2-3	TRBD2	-	CASSPGLAGTGDTQYF	TGTGCCAGCAGCCCCGGACTAGCGGGAACCGGCGATACGCAGTATTTT
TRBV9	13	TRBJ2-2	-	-	CASSVAYTGELFF	TGTGCCAGCAGCGTAGCCTACACCGGGGAGCTGTTTTTT
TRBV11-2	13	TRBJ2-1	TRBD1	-	CASSNRGRNEQFF	TGTGCCAGCAGCAATAGGGGGCGCAATGAGCAGTTCTTC
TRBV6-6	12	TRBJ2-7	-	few	CASNQGPYEQYF	TGTGCCAGCAACCAGGGCCCCTACGAGCAGTACTTC
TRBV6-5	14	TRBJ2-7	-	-	CASSAGGRYYEQYF	TGTGCCAGCAGTGCGGGTGGGCGATACTACGAGCAGTACTTC
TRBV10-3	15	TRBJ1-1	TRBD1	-	CAISESGGRGTEAFF	TGTGCCATCAGTGAGTCGGGAGGCAGGGGGACTGAAGCTTTCTTT
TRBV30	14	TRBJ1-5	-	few	CAWSRTANNQPQHF	TGTGCCTGGAGTCGGACAGCGAACAATCAGCCCCAGCATTTT
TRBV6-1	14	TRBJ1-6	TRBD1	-	CASSDGQGHSPLHF	TGTGCCAGCAGTGATGGACAGGGCCATTCACCCCTCCACTTT
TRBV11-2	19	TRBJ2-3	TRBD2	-	CASSWGLAGVGPSTDTQYF	TGTGCCAGCAGCTGGGGACTAGCGGGAGTTGGGCCGAGCACAGATACGCAGTATTTT
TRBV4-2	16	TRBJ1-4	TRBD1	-	CASSQDPGTGNEKLFF	TGTGCCAGCAGCCAAGATCCCGGGACAGGGAATGAAAAACTGTTTTTT
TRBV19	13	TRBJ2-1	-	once	CASSPYGDNEQFF	TGTGCCAGTAGTCCGTACGGTGACAATGAGCAGTTCTTC
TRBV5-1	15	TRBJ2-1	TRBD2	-	CASTLGTSGASEQFF	TGCGCCAGCACCCTTGGGACTAGCGGGGCTAGCGAGCAGTTCTTC
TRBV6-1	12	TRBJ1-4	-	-	CASSETATRLFF	TGTGCCAGCAGTGAAACAGCGACTAGACTGTTTTTT
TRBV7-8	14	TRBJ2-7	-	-	CASSLQGSSYEQYF	TGTGCCAGCAGCTTACAGGGGTCCTCCTACGAGCAGTACTTC
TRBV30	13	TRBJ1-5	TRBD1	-	CAWSETGHQPQHF	TGTGCCTGGAGTGAGACAGGGCACCAGCCCCAGCATTTT
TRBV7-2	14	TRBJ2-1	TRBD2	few	CASSIWTSGDEQFF	TGTGCCAGCAGCATCTGGACTAGCGGGGATGAGCAGTTCTTC
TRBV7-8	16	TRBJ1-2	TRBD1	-	CASSSHRDRVRYGYTF	TGTGCCAGCAGCTCTCACCGGGACAGGGTACGATATGGCTACACCTTC
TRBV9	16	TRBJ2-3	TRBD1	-	CASSVGGQDRTDTQYF	TGTGCCAGCAGCGTGGGCGGACAGGACCGCACAGATACGCAGTATTTT
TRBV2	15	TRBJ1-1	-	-	CASSVVLGGNTEAFF	TGTGCCAGCAGTGTGGTCCTCGGGGGGAACACTGAAGCTTTCTTT
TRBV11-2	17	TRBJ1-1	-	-	CASSPSAGVSKDTEAFF	TGTGCCAGCTCCCCCTCCGCGGGGGTGAGTAAGGACACTGAAGCTTTCTTT
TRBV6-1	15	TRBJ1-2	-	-	CASSDNRLPNYGYTF	TGTGCCAGCAGTGATAACAGATTACCGAACTATGGCTACACCTTC
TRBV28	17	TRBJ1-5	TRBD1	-	CASSFGSFGTGSQPQHF	TGTGCCAGCAGTTTTGGGTCCTTTGGGACAGGCTCTCAGCCCCAGCATTTT
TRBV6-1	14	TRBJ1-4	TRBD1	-	CASSGGQGNEKLFF	TGTGCCAGCAGTGGGGGACAGGGGAATGAAAAACTGTTTTTT
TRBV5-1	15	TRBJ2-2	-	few	CASSWTGANTGELFF	TGCGCCAGCAGCTGGACGGGAGCGAACACCGGGGAGCTGTTTTTT
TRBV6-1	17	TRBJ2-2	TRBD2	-	CASSEEGLAAATGELFF	TGTGCCAGCAGTGAGGAGGGACTAGCGGCCGCTACCGGGGAGCTGTTTTTT
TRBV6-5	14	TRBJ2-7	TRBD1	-	CASSYDRDGYEQYF	TGTGCCAGCAGTTACGACAGGGATGGGTACGAGCAGTACTTC
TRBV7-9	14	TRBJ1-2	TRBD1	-	CASSLTTGNYGYTF	TGTGCCAGCAGCTTAACGACAGGGAACTATGGCTACACCTTC